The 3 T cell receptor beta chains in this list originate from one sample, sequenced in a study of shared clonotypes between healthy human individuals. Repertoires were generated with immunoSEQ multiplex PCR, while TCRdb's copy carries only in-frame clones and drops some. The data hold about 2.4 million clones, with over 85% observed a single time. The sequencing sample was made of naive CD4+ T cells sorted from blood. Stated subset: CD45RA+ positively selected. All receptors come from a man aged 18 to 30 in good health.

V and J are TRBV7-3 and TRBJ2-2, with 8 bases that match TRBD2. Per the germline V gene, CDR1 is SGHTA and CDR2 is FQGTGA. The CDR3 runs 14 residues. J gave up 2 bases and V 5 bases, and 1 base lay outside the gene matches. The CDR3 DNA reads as TGTGCCAGCAGCACTAGCGGAAACACCGGGGAGCTGTTTTTT. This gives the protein CASSTSGNTGELFF.

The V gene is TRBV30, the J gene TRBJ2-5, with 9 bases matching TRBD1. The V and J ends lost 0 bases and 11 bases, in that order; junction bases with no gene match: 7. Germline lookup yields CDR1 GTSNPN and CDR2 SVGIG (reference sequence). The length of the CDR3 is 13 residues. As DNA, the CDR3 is TGTGCCTGGAGTGTATCGGGACAGGGAATACAGTACTTC. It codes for CAWSVSGQGIQYF.

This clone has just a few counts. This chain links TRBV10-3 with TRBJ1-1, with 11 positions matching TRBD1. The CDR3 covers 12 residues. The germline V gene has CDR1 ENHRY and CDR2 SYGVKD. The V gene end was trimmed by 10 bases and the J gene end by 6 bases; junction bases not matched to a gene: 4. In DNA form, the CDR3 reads TGTGCCACCGTGGACAGGGGGCCTGAAGCTTTCTTT. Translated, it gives CATVDRGPEAFF.